What follows describes a single TCR beta chain. No antigen is known for it. Time point: week 23, last vaccination. Each vaccine dose was 300 ug of mutant IDH1 20-mer peptide, with topical imiquimod. Using immunoSEQ multiplex PCR, the repertoire was profiled, and TCRdb retains in-frame clones only, with some absent. The profile shows some 29,000 clones, roughly 80% of them singletons. The source of the sample is a study of a mutant IDH1 vaccine in newly diagnosed glioma. Turning to the study itself: Standard pretreatment was either radiotherapy, temozolomide, or, for most, radiochemotherapy with temozolomide.

Trimming pared 4 bases from V and 5 bases from J, leaving 15 bases between. Looked up from germline, CDR1 is SQVTM and CDR2 is ANQGSEA. This CDR3 comprises 13 residues. The rearrangement joins TRBV29-1 to TRBJ2-7, with D perhaps TRBD2 (6 bases). The clonotype comes from a woman aged 30 to 39 with glioma. The starting material was PBMCs, obtained from a glioma patient whose treatment included an IDH1 peptide vaccine. Here the CDR3 reads CSVGGMGGNEQYF. DNA of the CDR3: TGCAGCGTTGGGGGGATGGGGGGTAACGAGCAGTACTTC.